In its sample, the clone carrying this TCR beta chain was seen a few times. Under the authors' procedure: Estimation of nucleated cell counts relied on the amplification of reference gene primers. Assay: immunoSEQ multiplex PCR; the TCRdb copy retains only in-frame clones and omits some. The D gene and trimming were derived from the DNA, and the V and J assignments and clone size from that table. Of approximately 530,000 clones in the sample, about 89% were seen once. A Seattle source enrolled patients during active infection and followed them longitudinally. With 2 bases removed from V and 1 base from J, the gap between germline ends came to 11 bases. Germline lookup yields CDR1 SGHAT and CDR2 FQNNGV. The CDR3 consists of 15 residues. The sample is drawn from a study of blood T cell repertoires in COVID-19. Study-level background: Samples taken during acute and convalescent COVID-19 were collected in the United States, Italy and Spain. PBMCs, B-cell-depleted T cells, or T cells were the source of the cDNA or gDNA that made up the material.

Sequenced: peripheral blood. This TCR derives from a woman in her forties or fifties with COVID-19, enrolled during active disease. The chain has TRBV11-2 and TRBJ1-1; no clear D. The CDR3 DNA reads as TGTGCCAGCAGCTTAAGGTCAGCAGGGAACACTGAAGCTTTCTTT. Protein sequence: CASSLRSAGNTEAFF. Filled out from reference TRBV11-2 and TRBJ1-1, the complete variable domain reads EAGVAQSPRYKIIEKRQSVAFWCNPISGHATLYWYQQILGQGPKLLIQFQNNGVVDDSQLPKDRFSAERLKGVDSTLKIQPAKLEDSAVYLCASSLRSAGNTEAFFGQGTRLTVV.